The sequence of this TCR beta chain was determined in a study of technical replicates of blood from several donors. Profiling relied on immunoSEQ multiplex PCR, and the TCRdb table lists in-frame clones only, not all of them. The table shows over 85,000 clones, with around 96% occurring only once. The CDR3 consists of 16 residues. In germline, CDR1 is SGHDT, CDR2 YYEEEE. V dropped 1 base and J dropped 1 base, with 12 bases sitting between them. This clonotype was obtained from a human donor in good health. The chain employs TRBV5-6 and TRBJ1-3; perhaps TRBD1 as D (5 bases). Sequenced material: T cells isolated from PBMCs. The CDR3 bases are TGTGCCAGCAGCTTGAGTGCAGGGTGGTCTGGAAACACCATATATTTT. The encoded protein is CASSLSAGWSGNTIYF.